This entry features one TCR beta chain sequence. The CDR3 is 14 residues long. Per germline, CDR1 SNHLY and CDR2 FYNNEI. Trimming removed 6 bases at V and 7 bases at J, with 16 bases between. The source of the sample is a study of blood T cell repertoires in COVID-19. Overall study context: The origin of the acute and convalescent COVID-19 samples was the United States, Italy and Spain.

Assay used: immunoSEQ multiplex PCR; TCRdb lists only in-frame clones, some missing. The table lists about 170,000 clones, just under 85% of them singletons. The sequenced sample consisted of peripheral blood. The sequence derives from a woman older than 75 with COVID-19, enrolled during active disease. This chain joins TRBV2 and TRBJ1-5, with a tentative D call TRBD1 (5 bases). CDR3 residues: CASSDYGGNQPQHF. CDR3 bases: TGTGCCAGCAGCGACTATGGGGGGAACCAGCCCCAGCATTTT.